What follows are 17 T cell receptor beta chains derived from one specimen sequenced in a study of CD8 T cells in ankylosing spondylitis (TCRdb year 2017). The study at large found these results: Blood from ankylosing spondylitis patients appeared to be characterized by a TCR beta motif composed of about eight highly homologous amino acid variants.

Receptor amplification or capture employed 5' RACE. Sequencing was carried out with an Illumina HiSeq 2500. TCRdb reworked the public reads: Q25 trimming with fastp, MiXCR clone assembly, productive beta chains retained. Rows matching on CDR3 protein sequence are summarized as one entry with the most common DNA and genes. The sample profile shows about 340,000 distinct CDR3 sequences; around 7.6% of them were found once. The leading ten clones occupy more than 12% of the sample. These receptors' targets are unknown. Sequences were obtained from blood, either unsorted or a sorted T cell fraction (not recorded which). These receptors originate from a male donor with ankylosing spondylitis.

This clonotype was seen many times. The genes are TRBV20-1 and TRBJ2-3, with a possible D match to TRBD2 (5 bases). The V gene's germline CDR1 is DFQATT and CDR2 SNEGSKA (reference sequence). The V and J ends lost 4 bases and 1 base respectively, with 9 bases between them. CDR3 length equals 13 residues. CDR3 region: CSANLAGTDTQYF. CDR3 coding DNA: TGCAGTGCTAATCTAGCCGGCACAGATACGCAGTATTTT.

This clonotype occurred many times. This CDR3 is CASSLAGQGMEQYF. The DNA for the CDR3 is TGTGCCAGCAGCTTAGCGGGACAGGGAATGGAGCAGTACTTC. The chain employs TRBV7-9 and TRBJ2-7, with 9 bases fitting TRBD1. The CDR3 spans 14 residues. V gave up 0 bases and J gave up 7 bases; unmatched junction bases: 4. Germline loops: CDR1 SEHNR, CDR2 FQNEAQ (reference sequence). Together with reference TRBV7-9 and TRBJ2-7, the CDR3 gives the full variable domain: DTGVSQNPRHKITKRGQNVTFRCDPISEHNRLYWYRQTLGQGPEFLTYFQNEAQLEKSRLLSDRFSAERPKGSFSTLEIQRTEQGDSAMYLCASSLAGQGMEQYFGPGTRLTVT.

This clonotype was observed a handful of times. This chain uses TRBV20-1 with TRBJ1-4; a weak D match, TRBD1 (5 bases). The CDR3 consists of 12 residues. Germline V gene sequence: CDR1 DFQATT, CDR2 SNEGSKA (reference sequence). The ends were cut back, 3 bases at V and 8 bases at J, with 10 bases in the middle. The CDR3 DNA sequence: TGCAGTGCTAGGGGGCAAACGGAAAAACTGTTTTTT. Translating gives CSARGQTEKLFF.

In this sample, this clonotype turned up a few times. The chain has TRBV11-2 and TRBJ2-7; D ambiguous. The last part of the DNA fits TRBJ2-1 better; the J call may be wrong. The CDR3 contains 12 residues. Germline V gene data show CDR1 as SGHAT and CDR2 as FQNNGV. The CDR3 DNA sequence: TGTGCCAGCAGCTTAGACACGCCCTGGCAGTTCTTC. This encodes CASSLDTPWQFF.

Ten or more counts support this clonotype. The chain links TRBV4-2 to TRBJ1-5; 10 bases match TRBD1. CDR3 length equals 18 residues. J was trimmed by 1 base and V by 4 bases; bases with no gene match: 10. Germline CDR1 is LGHNA and CDR2 is YNFKEQ. CDR3 amino acids: CASSPNDRGRLSNQPQHF. For the CDR3, the DNA is TGTGCCAGCAGCCCCAACGACAGGGGGCGGCTGAGCAATCAGCCCCAGCATTTT.

This clonotype was observed at least ten times. This rearrangement joins TRBV5-1 to TRBJ1-1; tentative D call: TRBD1 (6 bases). Between the trimmed V and J ends, which lost 4 bases and 4 bases, there was a span of 17 bases. Germline V lookup: CDR1 SGHRS, CDR2 YFSETQ. CDR3 length equals 15 residues. The CDR3: CASSILEGGSTEAFF. The CDR3 DNA reads as TGCGCCAGCAGCATACTAGAGGGGGGGAGCACTGAAGCTTTCTTT. Supplemented by reference TRBV5-1 and TRBJ1-1, the full variable domain reads KAGVTQTPRYLIKTRGQQVTLSCSPISGHRSVSWYQQTPGQGLQFLFEYFSETQRNKGNFPGRFSGRQFSNSRSEMNVSTLELGDSALYLCASSILEGGSTEAFFGQGTRLTVV.

The chain carries TRBV29-1 and TRBJ2-1; TRBD2 matches at 12 bases. The CDR3 has 14 residues. Germline V gives CDR1 SQVTM, CDR2 ANQGSEA. V dropped 2 bases and J dropped 9; count of bases not matched to a gene: 5. The CDR3 sequence is CSVESSGRASEQFF. Here the CDR3 DNA reads TGCAGCGTTGAATCTAGCGGGAGGGCGAGTGAGCAGTTCTTC.

This clonotype was found many times. The chain links TRBV24-1 to TRBJ2-1; 10 bases agree with TRBD2. J lost 2 bases, V lost 4 bases, and 4 bases had no gene match. CDR1 is KGHDR and CDR2 is SFDVKD in the germline V gene. The length of the CDR3 is 16 residues. This CDR3 reads CATSETAGGPYNEQFF. For the CDR3, the DNA is TGTGCCACCAGTGAAACAGCGGGAGGGCCCTACAATGAGCAGTTCTTC.

This clonotype was recorded many times. The chain recombines TRBV2 with TRBJ2-1; a possible D gene is TRBD2 (7 bases). The CDR3 length is 16 residues. Germline CDR1 reads SNHLY; CDR2 reads FYNNEI. The V gene lost 0 bases and the J gene lost 7 bases, with 16 bases spanning the gap. CDR3 loop: CASSEAAGKGGNEQFF. The CDR3, as DNA: TGTGCCAGCAGTGAAGCAGCGGGCAAGGGGGGGAATGAGCAGTTCTTC.

This clonotype was recorded at least ten times. V usage is TRBV7-2 and J usage is TRBJ2-2; 7 positions match TRBD2. Germline CDR1 is SGHTA and CDR2 is FQGNSA. Germline trimming cut 3 bases from V and 5 bases from J; bases unmatched to any gene: 6. This CDR3 is built from 15 residues. The CDR3 nucleotides are TGTGCCAGCAGCTTGTTGGGGGGGGGTACCGGGGAGCTGTTTTTT. It is translated as CASSLLGGGTGELFF.

This clonotype was counted at least ten times. The CDR3 loop is CATSSGTSGYNEQFF. The CDR3 coding sequence is TGTGCCACCAGTTCCGGGACTAGCGGTTACAATGAGCAGTTCTTC. The J gene is TRBJ2-1, the V gene TRBV24-1, with 11 bases identical to TRBD2. Trimming removed 6 bases from V and 4 bases from J; junction bases left unmatched: 4. Per the germline V gene, CDR1 is KGHDR and CDR2 is SFDVKD. CDR3 size: 15 residues.

This clonotype was detected many times. The chain carries TRBV5-1 and TRBJ2-3; 8 nucleotides agree with TRBD1. Trimming at V came to 4 bases and at J to 4 bases, leaving 11 bases not matched to a gene. Germline values: CDR1 SGHRS, CDR2 YFSETQ. This CDR3 comprises 16 residues. The CDR3 loop reads CASSRDGQGRADTQYF. The DNA of the CDR3 is TGCGCCAGCAGCAGAGATGGACAGGGTAGGGCAGATACGCAGTATTTT.

This clonotype was observed many times. This chain uses TRBV14 with TRBJ1-2, with 7 positions matching TRBD1. The CDR3 extends over 12 amino acids. The germline V gene has CDR1 SGHDN and CDR2 FVKESK. CDR3 nucleotides: TGTGCTACTGGAGACAGGGTGCGTGGCTACACCTTC. As protein: CATGDRVRGYTF. The full variable domain, rest sourced from reference TRBV14 and TRBJ1-2, is EAGVTQFPSHSVIEKGQTVTLRCDPISGHDNLYWYRRVMGKEIKFLLHFVKESKQDESGMPNNRFLAERTGGTYSTLKVQPAELEDSGVYFCATGDRVRGYTFGSGTRLTVV.

The chain carries TRBV11-2 and TRBJ2-7; D is unresolved. Trimming stripped 1 base from V and 7 bases from J, with 11 bases between. CDR1 SGHAT and CDR2 FQNNGV come from the germline V gene. The length of the CDR3 is 13 residues. The CDR3 nucleotides are TGTGCCAGCAGCTTAGTCCCCAAGGAGGAGCAGTACTTC. It encodes CASSLVPKEEQYF.

This clonotype occurred many times. V is TRBV12-3 or TRBV12-4 and J is TRBJ1-4; 8 bases agree with TRBD1. The V segment lost 1 base and the J segment 4 bases; nucleotides outside the gene matches: 5. The CDR3 contains 16 residues. The chain's CDR3 is CASSLGSGQVNEKLFF. The DNA for the CDR3 is TGTGCCAGCAGTTTAGGGTCGGGACAGGTTAATGAAAAACTGTTTTTT.

The genes are TRBV2 and TRBJ2-7; 9 bases align to TRBD2. The CDR3 covers 14 residues. Germline V gives CDR1 SNHLY, CDR2 FYNNEI. Trimming cost V 7 bases and J 4 bases; bases outside gene matches: 8. In nucleotides, the CDR3 is TGTGCCAGCACGGCAGCGGGAGGTCGGTACGAGCAGTACTTC. It translates to CASTAAGGRYEQYF.

This clonotype was detected only a few times. The rearrangement links TRBV4-2 to TRBJ1-2; 8 bases align to TRBD1. Germline CDR1 reads LGHNA; CDR2 reads YNFKEQ. The CDR3 runs 15 residues. V was pared by 0 bases and J by 9 bases, with 9 bases of the junction left unmatched. The CDR3 DNA follows: TGTGCCAGCAGCCAAGATCTGTCAGGGGGCGATCGCTACACCTTC. It specifies CASSQDLSGGDRYTF.